This T cell receptor beta chain was obtained from a study of brain T cells in children with intractable seizures. Only cases whose brain tissue showed the highest T cell transcript signatures were sequenced. Trimming cost V 1 base and J 4 bases, with 8 bases left between them. CDR1 SEHNR and CDR2 FQNEAQ come from the germline V gene (reference sequence). The CDR3 has 13 residues. As regards this clone: The antigen remains undetermined.

Some clones are missing from TCRdb's copy, which holds only in-frame ones; the method was immunoSEQ multiplex PCR. This table has about 76,000 clones, about 92% appearing once. Broader study findings: Viral specificity was inferred only from CDR3 similarity; HCMV serostatus was unknown.

Material: peripheral blood, obtained at surgery. The TCR comes from a boy younger than two with tuberous sclerosis and intractable seizures. The V gene is TRBV7-9, the J gene TRBJ2-7; the D gene is possibly TRBD2 (6 bases). Here the CDR3 reads CASSLGLDYEQYF. DNA of the CDR3: TGTGCCAGCAGCTTAGGACTAGATTACGAGCAGTACTTC.